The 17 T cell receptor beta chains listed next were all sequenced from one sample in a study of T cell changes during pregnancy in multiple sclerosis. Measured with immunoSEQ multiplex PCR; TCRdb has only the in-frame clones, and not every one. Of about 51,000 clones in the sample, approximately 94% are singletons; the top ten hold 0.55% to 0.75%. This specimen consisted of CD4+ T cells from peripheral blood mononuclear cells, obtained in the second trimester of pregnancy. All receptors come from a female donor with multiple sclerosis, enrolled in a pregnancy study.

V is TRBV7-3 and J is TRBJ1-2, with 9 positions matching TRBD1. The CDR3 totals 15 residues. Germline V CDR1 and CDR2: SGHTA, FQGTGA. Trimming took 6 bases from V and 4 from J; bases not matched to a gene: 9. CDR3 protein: CASSPNRGPGYGYTF. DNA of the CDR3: TGTGCCAGCAGTCCCAACAGGGGGCCTGGCTATGGCTACACCTTC.

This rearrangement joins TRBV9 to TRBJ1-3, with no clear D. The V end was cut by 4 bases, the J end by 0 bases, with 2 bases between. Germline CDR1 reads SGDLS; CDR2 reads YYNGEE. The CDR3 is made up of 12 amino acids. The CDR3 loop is CASSYSGNTIYF. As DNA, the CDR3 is TGTGCCAGCAGCTACTCTGGAAACACCATATATTTT.

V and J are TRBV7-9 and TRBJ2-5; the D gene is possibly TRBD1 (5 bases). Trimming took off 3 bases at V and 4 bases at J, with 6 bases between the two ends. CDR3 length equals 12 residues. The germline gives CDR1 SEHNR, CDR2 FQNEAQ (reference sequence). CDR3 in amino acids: CASSFQGETQYF. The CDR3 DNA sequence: TGTGCCAGCAGCTTCCAGGGAGAGACCCAGTACTTC.

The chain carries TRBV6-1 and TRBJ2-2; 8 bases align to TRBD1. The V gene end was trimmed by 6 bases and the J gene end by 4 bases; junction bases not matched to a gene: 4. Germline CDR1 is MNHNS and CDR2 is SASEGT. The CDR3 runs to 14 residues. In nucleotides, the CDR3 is TGTGCCAGCAGGAGGACAGGGACCACCGGGGAGCTGTTTTTT. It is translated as CASRRTGTTGELFF.

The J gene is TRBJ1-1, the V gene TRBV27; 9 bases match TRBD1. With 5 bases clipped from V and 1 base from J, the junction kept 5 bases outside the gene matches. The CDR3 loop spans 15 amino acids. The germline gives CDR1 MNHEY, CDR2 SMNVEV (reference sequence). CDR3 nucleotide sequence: TGTGCCAGCAGTCATCCGGACAGGGGGAACACTGAAGCTTTCTTT. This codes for CASSHPDRGNTEAFF.

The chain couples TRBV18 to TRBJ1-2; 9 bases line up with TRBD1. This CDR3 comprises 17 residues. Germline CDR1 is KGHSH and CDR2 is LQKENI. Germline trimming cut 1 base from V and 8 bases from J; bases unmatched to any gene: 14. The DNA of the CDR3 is TGTGCCAGCTCACCACTATCTGGGACAGGGACGGGAGGCGGCTACACCTTC. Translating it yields CASSPLSGTGTGGGYTF.

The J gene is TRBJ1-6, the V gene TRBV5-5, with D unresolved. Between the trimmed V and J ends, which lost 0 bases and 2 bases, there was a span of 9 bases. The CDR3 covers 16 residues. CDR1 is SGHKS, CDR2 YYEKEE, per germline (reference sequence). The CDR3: CASSLGGRAYNSPLHF. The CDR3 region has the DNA TGTGCCAGCAGCTTGGGCGGGAGGGCCTATAATTCACCCCTCCACTTT.

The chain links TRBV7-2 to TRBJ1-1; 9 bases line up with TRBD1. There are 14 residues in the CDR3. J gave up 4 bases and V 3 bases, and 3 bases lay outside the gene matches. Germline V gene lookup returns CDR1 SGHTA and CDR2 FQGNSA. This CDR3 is CASSLTGGTTEAFF. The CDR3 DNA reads TGTGCCAGCAGCTTGACAGGGGGGACCACTGAAGCTTTCTTT.

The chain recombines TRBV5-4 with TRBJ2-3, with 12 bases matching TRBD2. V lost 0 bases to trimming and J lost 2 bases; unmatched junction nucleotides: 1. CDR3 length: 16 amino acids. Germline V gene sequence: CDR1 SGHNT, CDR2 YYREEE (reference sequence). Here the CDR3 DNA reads TGTGCCAGCAGCTTGGGACTAGCGGGGGTCACAGATACGCAGTATTTT. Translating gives CASSLGLAGVTDTQYF. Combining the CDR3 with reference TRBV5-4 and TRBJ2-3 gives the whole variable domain ETGVTQSPTHLIKTRGQQVTLRCSSQSGHNTVSWYQQALGQGPQFIFQYYREEENGRGNFPPRFSGLQFPNYSSELNVNALELDDSALYLCASSLGLAGVTDTQYFGPGTRLTVL.

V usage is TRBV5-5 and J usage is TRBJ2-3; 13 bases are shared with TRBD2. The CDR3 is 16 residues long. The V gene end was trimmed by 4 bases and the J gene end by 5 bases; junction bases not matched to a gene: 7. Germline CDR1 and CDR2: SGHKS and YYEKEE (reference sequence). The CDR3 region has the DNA TGTGCCAGCAGCCTCCGAGGGACTAGCGGGGTAGATACGCAGTATTTT. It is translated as CASSLRGTSGVDTQYF. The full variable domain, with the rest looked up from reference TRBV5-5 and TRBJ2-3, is DAGVTQSPTHLIKTRGQQVTLRCSPISGHKSVSWYQQVLGQGPQFIFQYYEKEERGRGNFPDRFSARQFPNYSSELNVNALLLGDSALYLCASSLRGTSGVDTQYFGPGTRLTVL.

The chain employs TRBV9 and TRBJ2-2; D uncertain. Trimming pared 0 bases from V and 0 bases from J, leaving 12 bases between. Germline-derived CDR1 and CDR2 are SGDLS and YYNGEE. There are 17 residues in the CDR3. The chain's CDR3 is CASSVVGHESNTGELFF. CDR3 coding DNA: TGTGCCAGCAGCGTAGTCGGTCACGAGTCGAACACCGGGGAGCTGTTTTTT.

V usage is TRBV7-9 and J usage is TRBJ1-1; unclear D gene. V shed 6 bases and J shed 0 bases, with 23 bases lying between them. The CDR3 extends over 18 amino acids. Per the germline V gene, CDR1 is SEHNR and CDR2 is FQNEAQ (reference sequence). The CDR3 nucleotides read TGTGCCAGCAGTTCGATTTCGGGGAGTATGGGGTTGAACACTGAAGCTTTCTTT. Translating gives CASSSISGSMGLNTEAFF.

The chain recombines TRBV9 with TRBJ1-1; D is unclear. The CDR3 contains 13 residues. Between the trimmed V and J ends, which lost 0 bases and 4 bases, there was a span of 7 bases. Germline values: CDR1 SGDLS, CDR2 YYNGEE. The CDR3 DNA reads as TGTGCCAGCAGCGTAGATTGGCTCACTGAAGCTTTCTTT. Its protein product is CASSVDWLTEAFF. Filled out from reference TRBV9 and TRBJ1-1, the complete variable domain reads DSGVTQTPKHLITATGQRVTLRCSPRSGDLSVYWYQQSLDQGLQFLIQYYNGEERAKGNILERFSAQQFPDLHSELNLSSLELGDSALYFCASSVDWLTEAFFGQGTRLTVV.

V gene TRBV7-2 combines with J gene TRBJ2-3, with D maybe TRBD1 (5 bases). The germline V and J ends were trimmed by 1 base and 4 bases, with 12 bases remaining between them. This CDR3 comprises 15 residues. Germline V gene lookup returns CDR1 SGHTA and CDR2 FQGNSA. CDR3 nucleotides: TGTGCCAGCAGCTTAGGGGGCTTTAAGCCAGATACGCAGTATTTT. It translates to CASSLGGFKPDTQYF.

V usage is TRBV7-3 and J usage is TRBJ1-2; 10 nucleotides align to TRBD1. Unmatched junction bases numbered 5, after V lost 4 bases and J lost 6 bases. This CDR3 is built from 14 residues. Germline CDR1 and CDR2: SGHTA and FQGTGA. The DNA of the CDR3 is TGTGCCAGCAGCTCCCAGACAGGGGGCGATGGCTACACCTTC. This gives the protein CASSSQTGGDGYTF.

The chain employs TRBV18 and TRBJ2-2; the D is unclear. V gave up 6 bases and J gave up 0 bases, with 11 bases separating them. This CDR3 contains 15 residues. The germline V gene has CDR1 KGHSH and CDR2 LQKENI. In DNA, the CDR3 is TGTGCCAGCTCCCACGCCGACACGAACACCGGGGAGCTGTTTTTT. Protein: CASSHADTNTGELFF.

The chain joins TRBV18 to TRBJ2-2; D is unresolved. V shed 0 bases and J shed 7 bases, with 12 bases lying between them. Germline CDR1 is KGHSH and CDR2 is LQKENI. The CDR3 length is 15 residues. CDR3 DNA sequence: TGTGCCAGCTCACCACCGAGGTCAACGGGCGGGGAGCTGTTTTTT. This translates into CASSPPRSTGGELFF. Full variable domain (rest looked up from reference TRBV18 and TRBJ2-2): NAGVMQNPRHLVRRRGQEARLRCSPMKGHSHVYWYRQLPEEGLKFMVYLQKENIIDESGMPKERFSAEFPKEGPSILRIQQVVRGDSAAYFCASSPPRSTGGELFFGEGSRLTVL.